This is a list of T cell receptor beta chains from one sample in a study of blood T cell repertoires in COVID-19. TCRdb keeps only in-frame clones here, not all; method: immunoSEQ multiplex PCR. The sample carries more than 95,000 clones, 75% to 85% recorded once. What was sequenced was peripheral blood. These receptors originate from a woman aged 50 to 60 with acute or convalescent COVID-19. The CDR3 runs from the conserved cysteine through the conserved F or W. Fields, in order: V gene, D gene, J gene, clone size, CDR3 DNA, CDR3 protein. D genes are given only for firm matches. Clone size, where shown, is once, few, many, or a class for clones that have expanded.

v_gene: TRBV6-5; d_gene: TRBD2; j_gene: TRBJ2-1; abundance: NA; CDR3nt: TGTGCCGGCGGTAGACTAGCGTCCTACAATGAGCAGTTCTTC; CDR3aa: CAGGRLASYNEQFF
v_gene: TRBV6-5; d_gene: NA; j_gene: TRBJ1-5; abundance: NA; CDR3nt: TGTGCCAGCAGCGATCGGGACACATATCAGCCCCAGCATTTT; CDR3aa: CASSDRDTYQPQHF
v_gene: TRBV19; d_gene: TRBD1; j_gene: TRBJ2-1; abundance: few; CDR3nt: TGTGCCAGTAGTATAGATGACAGGGAATACAATGAGCAGTTCTTC; CDR3aa: CASSIDDREYNEQFF
v_gene: TRBV15; d_gene: TRBD1; j_gene: TRBJ2-1; abundance: NA; CDR3nt: TGTGCCACCAGCAGAGATTGGTCCGGACAGGGACGCTACAATGAGCAGTTCTTC; CDR3aa: CATSRDWSGQGRYNEQFF
v_gene: TRBV30; d_gene: NA; j_gene: TRBJ2-7; abundance: NA; CDR3nt: TGTGCCTGGAGTGTACCCGGGGTCTCCTACGAGCAGTACTTC; CDR3aa: CAWSVPGVSYEQYF
v_gene: TRBV6-5; d_gene: TRBD1; j_gene: TRBJ2-2; abundance: NA; CDR3nt: TGTGCCAGCAGTCTACAGGGGGTGGCCACCGGGGAGCTGTTTTTT; CDR3aa: CASSLQGVATGELFF
v_gene: TRBV5-1; d_gene: NA; j_gene: TRBJ1-4; abundance: NA; CDR3nt: TGCGCCAGCAGCCCCCGGACAGCAACTAATGAAAAACTGTTTTTT; CDR3aa: CASSPRTATNEKLFF
v_gene: TRBV25-1; d_gene: NA; j_gene: TRBJ1-2; abundance: few; CDR3nt: TGTGCCAGCAGTGAATTCACATCGGAGGTCTATGGCTACACCTTC; CDR3aa: CASSEFTSEVYGYTF
v_gene: TRBV12-3/TRBV12-4; d_gene: NA; j_gene: TRBJ1-3; abundance: NA; CDR3nt: TGTGCCAGCAGACCAACGGGGGGGAACACCATATATTTT; CDR3aa: CASRPTGGNTIYF
v_gene: TRBV28; d_gene: NA; j_gene: TRBJ2-1; abundance: NA; CDR3nt: TGTGCCAGCAGTCTCTCAGGGTCTAGGGCCAATGAGCAGTTCTTC; CDR3aa: CASSLSGSRANEQFF
v_gene: TRBV7-9; d_gene: NA; j_gene: TRBJ2-1; abundance: NA; CDR3nt: TGTGCCAGCACGACAGAGTACAATGAGCAGTTCTTC; CDR3aa: CASTTEYNEQFF
v_gene: TRBV5-1; d_gene: TRBD1; j_gene: TRBJ1-6; abundance: NA; CDR3nt: TGCGCCAGCAGCTTGGGCGGGACAGGTACCTCACCCCTCCACTTT; CDR3aa: CASSLGGTGTSPLHF
v_gene: TRBV18; d_gene: TRBD1; j_gene: TRBJ1-2; abundance: NA; CDR3nt: TGTGCCAGCTCACTATACGGACAGGGGGACTATGGCTACACCTTC; CDR3aa: CASSLYGQGDYGYTF
v_gene: TRBV28; d_gene: TRBD2; j_gene: TRBJ2-3; abundance: NA; CDR3nt: TGTGCCAGCAGTTTCCACCCCTCTAGCGGGAGTCGGGGTACGCAGTATTTT; CDR3aa: CASSFHPSSGSRGTQYF
v_gene: TRBV7-9; d_gene: NA; j_gene: TRBJ1-6; abundance: NA; CDR3nt: TGTGCCAGCAGCTTAGATAGCAGGGGATATTCACCCCTCCACTTT; CDR3aa: CASSLDSRGYSPLHF
v_gene: TRBV30; d_gene: TRBD2; j_gene: TRBJ2-1; abundance: once; CDR3nt: TGTGCCTGGAGTCGAGCGGGGGGAACCAATGAGCAGTTCTTC; CDR3aa: CAWSRAGGTNEQFF
v_gene: TRBV3-1/TRBV3-2; d_gene: TRBD2; j_gene: TRBJ2-5; abundance: NA; CDR3nt: TGTGCCAGCAGCCACAGGCAAGGAGCGGGGGGGCGAGGGGAGACCCAGTACTTC; CDR3aa: CASSHRQGAGGRGETQYF
v_gene: TRBV9; d_gene: TRBD1; j_gene: TRBJ1-2; abundance: NA; CDR3nt: TGTGCCAGCAGCGTAGCCTCAGACAGGGTATCAGGTGGCTACACCTTC; CDR3aa: CASSVASDRVSGGYTF
v_gene: TRBV27; d_gene: NA; j_gene: TRBJ2-5; abundance: NA; CDR3nt: TGTGCCAGCCGGGTGGGGAGAGAAGAGACCCAGTACTTC; CDR3aa: CASRVGREETQYF